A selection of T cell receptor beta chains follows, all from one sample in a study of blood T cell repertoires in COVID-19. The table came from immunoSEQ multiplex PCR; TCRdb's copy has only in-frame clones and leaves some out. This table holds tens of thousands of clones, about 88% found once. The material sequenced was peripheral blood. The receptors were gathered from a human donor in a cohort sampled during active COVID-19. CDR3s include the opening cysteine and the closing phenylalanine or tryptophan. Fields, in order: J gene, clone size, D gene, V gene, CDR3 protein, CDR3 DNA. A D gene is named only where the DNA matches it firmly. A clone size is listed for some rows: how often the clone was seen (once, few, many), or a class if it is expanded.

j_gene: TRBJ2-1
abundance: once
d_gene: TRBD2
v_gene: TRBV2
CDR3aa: CASSASGGETEQFF
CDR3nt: TGTGCCAGCAGTGCTAGCGGGGGGGAAACTGAGCAGTTCTTC

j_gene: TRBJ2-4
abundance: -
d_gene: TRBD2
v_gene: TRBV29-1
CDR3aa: CSVTRGGLENIQYF
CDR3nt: TGCAGCGTTACACGGGGGGGCCTTGAAAACATTCAGTACTTC

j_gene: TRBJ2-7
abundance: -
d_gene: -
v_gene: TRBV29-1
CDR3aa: CSHRDNPTYEQYF
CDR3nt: TGCAGCCACCGGGACAATCCTACCTACGAGCAGTACTTC

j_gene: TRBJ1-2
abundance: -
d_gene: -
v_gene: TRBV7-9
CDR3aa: CASRRDGGALGYTF
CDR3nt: TGTGCCAGCAGACGAGATGGGGGGGCGCTTGGCTACACCTTC

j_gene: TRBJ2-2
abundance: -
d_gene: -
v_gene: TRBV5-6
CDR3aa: CASSLSTRATGELFF
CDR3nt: TGTGCCAGCAGCTTGAGTACCAGGGCTACCGGGGAGCTGTTTTTT

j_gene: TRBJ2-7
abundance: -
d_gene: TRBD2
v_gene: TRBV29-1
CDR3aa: CSVEVLTSGSSGYEQYF
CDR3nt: TGCAGCGTTGAAGTTTTGACTAGCGGGAGTTCGGGGTACGAGCAGTACTTC

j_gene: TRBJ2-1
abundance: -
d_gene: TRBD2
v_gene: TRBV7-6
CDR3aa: CASSLTSGPYNEQFF
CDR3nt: TGTGCCAGCAGCTTAACTAGCGGGCCATACAATGAGCAGTTCTTC

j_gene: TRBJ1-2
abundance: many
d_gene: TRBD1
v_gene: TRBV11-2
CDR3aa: CASSSPRGTGTFGYTF
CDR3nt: TGTGCCAGCAGCTCGCCTAGGGGGACAGGGACCTTTGGCTACACCTTC

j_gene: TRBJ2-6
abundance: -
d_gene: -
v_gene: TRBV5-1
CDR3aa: CASSLAVGQVSGANVLTF
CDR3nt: TGCGCCAGCAGCTTGGCGGTGGGGCAGGTCTCTGGGGCCAACGTCCTGACTTTC

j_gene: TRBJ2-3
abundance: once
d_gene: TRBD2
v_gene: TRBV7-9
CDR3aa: CASSSRSLAGGSGDTQYF
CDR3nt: TGTGCCAGCAGCTCCCGAAGTTTAGCGGGAGGGTCGGGAGATACGCAGTATTTT

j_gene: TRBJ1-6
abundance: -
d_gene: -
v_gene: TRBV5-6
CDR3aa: CASSLVARNSPLHF
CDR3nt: TGTGCCAGCAGCTTAGTAGCCCGTAATTCACCCCTCCACTTT

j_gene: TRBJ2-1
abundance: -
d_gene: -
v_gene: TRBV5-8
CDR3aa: CASSLSHEQFF
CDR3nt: TGTGCCAGCAGCTTGAGCCATGAGCAGTTCTTC

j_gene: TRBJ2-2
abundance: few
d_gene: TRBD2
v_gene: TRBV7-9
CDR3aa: CASSLTSASGELFF
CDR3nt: TGTGCCAGCAGCTTGACTAGCGCTAGCGGGGAGCTGTTTTTT

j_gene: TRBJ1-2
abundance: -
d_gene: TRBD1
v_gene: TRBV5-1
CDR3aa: CASRINHGTDYGYTF
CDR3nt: TGCGCCAGCCGTATAAACCACGGGACAGACTATGGCTACACCTTC

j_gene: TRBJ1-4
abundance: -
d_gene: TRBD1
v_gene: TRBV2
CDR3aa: CASSVGQANEKLFF
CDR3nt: TGTGCCAGCAGTGTGGGACAGGCTAATGAAAAACTGTTTTTT

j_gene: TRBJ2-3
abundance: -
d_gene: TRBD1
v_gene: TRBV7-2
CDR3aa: CASSQTGVSTDTQYF
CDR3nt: TGTGCCAGCAGCCAGACAGGGGTTAGCACAGATACGCAGTATTTT

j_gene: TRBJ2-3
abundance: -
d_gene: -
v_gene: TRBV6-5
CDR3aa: CASSSARMTDTQYF
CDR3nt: TGTGCCAGCAGTTCAGCTAGAATGACAGATACGCAGTATTTT

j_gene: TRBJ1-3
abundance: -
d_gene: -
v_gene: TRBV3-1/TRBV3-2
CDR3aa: CASSQDTGSSGNTIYF
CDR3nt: TGTGCCAGCAGCCAAGATACAGGGAGCTCTGGAAACACCATATATTTT

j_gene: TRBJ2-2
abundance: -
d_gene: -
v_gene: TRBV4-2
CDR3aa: CASSQGNRASTGELFF
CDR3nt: TGTGCCAGCAGCCAAGGGAACAGGGCGAGCACCGGGGAGCTGTTTTTT

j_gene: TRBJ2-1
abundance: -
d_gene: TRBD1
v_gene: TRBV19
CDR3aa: CASRSGQANGNEQFF
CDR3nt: TGTGCCAGTAGATCGGGACAGGCAAATGGGAATGAGCAGTTCTTC

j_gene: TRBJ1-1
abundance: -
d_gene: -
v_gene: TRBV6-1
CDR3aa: CASSEARGQGAFF
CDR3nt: TGTGCCAGCAGTGAAGCGCGGGGCCAGGGAGCTTTCTTT

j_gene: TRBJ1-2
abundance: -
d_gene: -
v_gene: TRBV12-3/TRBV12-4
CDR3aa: CASNDRDGYTF
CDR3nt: TGTGCCAGCAACGACCGGGATGGCTACACCTTC

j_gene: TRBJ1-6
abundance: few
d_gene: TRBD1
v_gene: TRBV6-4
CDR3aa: CASSDRQGNSPLHF
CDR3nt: TGTGCCAGCAGTGACCGACAGGGAAATTCACCCCTCCACTTT

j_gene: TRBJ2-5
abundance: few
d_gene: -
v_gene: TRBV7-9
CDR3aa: CASSLFTDKETQYF
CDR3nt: TGTGCCAGCAGCTTATTCACGGACAAAGAGACCCAGTACTTC

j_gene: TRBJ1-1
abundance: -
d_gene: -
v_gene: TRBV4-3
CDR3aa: CASSQEVVTENTEAFF
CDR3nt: TGCGCCAGCAGCCAAGAGGTGGTCACTGAGAACACTGAAGCTTTCTTT

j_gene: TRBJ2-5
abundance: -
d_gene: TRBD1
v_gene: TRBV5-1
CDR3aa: CASSPQGAEETQYF
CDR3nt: TGCGCCAGCAGCCCACAGGGGGCGGAAGAGACCCAGTACTTC

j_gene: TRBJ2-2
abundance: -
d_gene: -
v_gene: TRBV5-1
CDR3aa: CASSSLWGANTGELFF
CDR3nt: TGCGCCAGCAGCTCCCTGTGGGGGGCGAACACCGGGGAGCTGTTTTTT

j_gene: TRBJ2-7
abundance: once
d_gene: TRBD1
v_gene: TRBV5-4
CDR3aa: CASSPEGTGLIYEQYF
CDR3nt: TGTGCCAGCAGCCCAGAGGGGACAGGGTTAATCTACGAGCAGTACTTC

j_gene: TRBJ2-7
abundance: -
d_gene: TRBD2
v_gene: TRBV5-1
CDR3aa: CASSLEAGTYEQYF
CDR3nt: TGCGCCAGCAGCTTGGAAGCGGGGACTTACGAGCAGTACTTC

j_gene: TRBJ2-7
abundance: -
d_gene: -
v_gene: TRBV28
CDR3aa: CASSLGQGPGEQYF
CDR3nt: TGTGCCAGCAGTTTAGGGCAGGGCCCCGGCGAGCAGTACTTC

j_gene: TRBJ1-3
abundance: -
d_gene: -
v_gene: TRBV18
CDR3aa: CASSLTADSPGNTIYF
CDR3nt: TGTGCCAGCTCACTAACCGCTGACAGCCCTGGAAACACCATATATTTT

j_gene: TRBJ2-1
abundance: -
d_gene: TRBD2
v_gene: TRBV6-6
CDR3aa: CASRLAGEVNEQFF
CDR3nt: TGTGCCAGCAGGCTAGCGGGAGAAGTTAATGAGCAGTTCTTC

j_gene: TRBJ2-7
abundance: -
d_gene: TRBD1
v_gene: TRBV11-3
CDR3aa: CASSPTGGSYEQYF
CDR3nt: TGTGCCAGCAGCCCGACAGGGGGGTCCTACGAGCAGTACTTC

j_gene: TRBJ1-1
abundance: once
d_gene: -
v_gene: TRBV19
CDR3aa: CASSAQGYTEAFF
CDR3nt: TGTGCCAGTAGTGCTCAGGGGTACACTGAAGCTTTCTTT

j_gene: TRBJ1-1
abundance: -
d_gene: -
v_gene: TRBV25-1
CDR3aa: CASSLGSSLNTEAFF
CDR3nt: TGTGCCAGCAGTCTCGGGAGCAGCCTGAACACTGAAGCTTTCTTT

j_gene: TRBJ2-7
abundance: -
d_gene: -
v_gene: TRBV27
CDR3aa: CASGLRWREQYF
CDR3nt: TGTGCCAGCGGTCTCAGGTGGCGAGAGCAGTACTTC

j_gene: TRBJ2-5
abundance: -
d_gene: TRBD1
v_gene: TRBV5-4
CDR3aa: CASSRDRQGKETQYF
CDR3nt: TGTGCCAGCAGCCGTGACCGACAGGGTAAAGAGACCCAGTACTTC

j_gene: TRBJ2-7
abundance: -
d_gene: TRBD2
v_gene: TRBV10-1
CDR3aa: CASRSGATYEQYF
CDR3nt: TGCGCCAGCAGGAGCGGGGCGACCTACGAGCAGTACTTC

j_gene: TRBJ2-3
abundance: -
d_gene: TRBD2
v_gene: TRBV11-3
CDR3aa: CASSVSGRDDTQYF
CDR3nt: TGTGCCAGCAGCGTTAGCGGGAGGGACGATACGCAGTATTTT

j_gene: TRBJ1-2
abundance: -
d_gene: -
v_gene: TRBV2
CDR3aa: CASSEDRAGGYTF
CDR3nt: TGTGCCAGCAGTGAAGACAGGGCAGGAGGCTACACCTTC

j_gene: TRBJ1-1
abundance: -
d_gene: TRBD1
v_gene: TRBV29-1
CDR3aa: CSGRGGDSERAFF
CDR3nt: TGCAGCGGTCGTGGTGGGGACAGCGAGAGAGCTTTCTTT

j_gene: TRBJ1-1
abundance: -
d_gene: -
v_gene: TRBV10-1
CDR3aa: CASRQNQRGNTEAFF
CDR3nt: TGCGCCAGCAGGCAGAACCAACGGGGAAACACTGAAGCTTTCTTT

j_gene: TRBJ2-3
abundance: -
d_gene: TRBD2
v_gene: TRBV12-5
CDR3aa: CASAASGSTDTQYF
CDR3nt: TGTGCTAGTGCCGCTAGCGGAAGCACAGATACGCAGTATTTT

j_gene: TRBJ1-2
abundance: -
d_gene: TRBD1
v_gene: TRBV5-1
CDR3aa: CASSLRTGGLGYGYTF
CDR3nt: TGCGCCAGCAGCTTGAGGACAGGGGGTTTGGGCTATGGCTACACCTTC

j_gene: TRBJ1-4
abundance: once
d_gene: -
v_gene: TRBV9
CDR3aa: CASSVGARADEKLFF
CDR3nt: TGTGCCAGCAGCGTAGGGGCCAGGGCGGATGAAAAACTGTTTTTT

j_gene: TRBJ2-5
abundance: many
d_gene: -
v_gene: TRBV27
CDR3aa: CASSAAAEETQYF
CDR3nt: TGTGCCAGCAGTGCCGCGGCAGAAGAGACCCAGTACTTC

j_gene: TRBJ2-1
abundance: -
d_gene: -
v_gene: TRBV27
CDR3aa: CASSFAGPHAEQFF
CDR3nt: TGTGCCAGCAGTTTCGCAGGGCCGCACGCTGAGCAGTTCTTC

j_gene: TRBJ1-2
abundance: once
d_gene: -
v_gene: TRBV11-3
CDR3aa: CASSLRGGYGYTF
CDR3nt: TGTGCCAGCAGCCTTCGGGGGGGCTATGGCTACACCTTC

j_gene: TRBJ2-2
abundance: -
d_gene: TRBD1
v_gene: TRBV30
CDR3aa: CAWRMGQTTNTGELFF
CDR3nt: TGTGCCTGGAGAATGGGACAGACTACGAACACCGGGGAGCTGTTTTTT

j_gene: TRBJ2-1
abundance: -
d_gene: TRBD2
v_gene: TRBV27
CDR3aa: CASSSPKPGGLAGDNEQFF
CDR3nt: TGTGCCAGCAGTTCCCCGAAGCCTGGGGGACTAGCGGGGGACAATGAGCAGTTCTTC

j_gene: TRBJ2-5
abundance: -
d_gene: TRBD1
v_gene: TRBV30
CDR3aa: CAWSAGTGWETQYF
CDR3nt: TGTGCCTGGAGTGCAGGGACAGGTTGGGAGACCCAGTACTTC

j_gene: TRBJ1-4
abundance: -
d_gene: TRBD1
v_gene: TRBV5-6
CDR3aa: CASSLGGVVLAGQGEKLFF
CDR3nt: TGTGCCAGCAGCTTGGGTGGAGTAGTTCTCGCGGGACAGGGTGAAAAACTGTTTTTT

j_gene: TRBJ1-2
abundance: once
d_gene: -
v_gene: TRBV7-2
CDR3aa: CASSLVPGNYGYTF
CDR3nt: TGTGCCAGCAGCTTAGTGCCGGGAAACTATGGCTACACCTTC